This TCR beta chain derives from a study of T cell responses to AZD1222 COVID-19 vaccine. The data were produced by immunoSEQ multiplex PCR, yet TCRdb's version contains in-frame clones alone and is incomplete. Of about 110,000 clones in the sample, 75% to 90% were seen once. Trimming took off 1 base at V and 4 bases at J, with 17 bases between the two ends. This CDR3 spans 16 amino acids. Germline CDR1 SGHTA, CDR2 FQGNSA. Study results and caveats: As reported, nearly half of all spike-specific TCRs target variant regions that are unmutated. Spike-specific TCRs gained breadth and depth after people received two AZD1222 doses. Donors, mostly white British, included more females; clonal diversity was possibly underestimated.

To note about this clone: As yet, its antigen is unknown.

Sample: peripheral blood, taken on day 0 of AZD1222 vaccination. The chain is built from TRBV7-2 and TRBJ2-7; D is unclear. The receptor comes from an adult in good health. CDR3 in amino acids: CASSLGTTHVSYEQYF. The CDR3 region has the DNA TGTGCCAGCAGCTTAGGTACGACACACGTGTCTTACGAGCAGTACTTC.